This T cell receptor beta chain derives from a study of TIL therapy for anti-PD-1-resistant metastatic lung cancer. Time point described: pre-treatment sample, taken before nivolumab and TIL therapy. Patients were adults with stage 4 NSCLC. Study outcomes and limitations: This highly selected cohort may not generalize to typical lung cancer patients. The baseline peripheral repertoire was partially replaced by infused TIL clonotypes that later decayed.

This clone was observed a handful of times. The antigen is unknown. The CDR3 has 13 residues. Trimming removed 2 bases at V and 8 bases at J, with 11 bases between. Germline lookup yields CDR1 SGHNT and CDR2 YYREEE (reference sequence). This was the immunoSEQ v3 assay. Libraries were sequenced to roughly 2 million read pairs (survey) or roughly 4.5-6.5 million (deep). Libraries were prepared by immunoSEQ multiplex PCR; TCRdb keeps only in-frame clonotypes and omits some of them. The table has about 32,000 clones, about 70% seen once. Sequenced here: blood, sampled at baseline. The sequence derives from a woman aged 25-80 years with non-small cell lung cancer. The chain couples TRBV5-4 to TRBJ2-1; perhaps D is TRBD1 or TRBD2 (5 bases each). DNA for the CDR3: TGTGCCAGCAGCTTCGGGACGGGCGATGAGCAGTTCTTC. Translation gives CASSFGTGDEQFF.